The clone carrying this TCR beta chain is deemed medium-sized. The data were obtained in a study of blood T cell repertoires in COVID-19. In germline, CDR1 is MDHEN, CDR2 SYDVKM. The CDR3 contains 14 residues. With 6 bases clipped from V and 4 bases from J, the junction kept 4 bases outside the gene matches. TCRdb's table, derived via immunoSEQ multiplex PCR, lists solely in-frame clones and lacks some. Found here are roughly 60,000 clones, approximately 80% of them singletons; the top ten hold 25%. Material: peripheral blood. The receptor was derived from a human donor in a cohort sampled during active COVID-19. This sequence joins TRBV28 and TRBJ1-5; 9 nucleotides line up with TRBD1. The CDR3 DNA follows: TGTGCCAGCAGGACAGGGGGTAGTAATCAGCCCCAGCATTTT. Its translation: CASRTGGSNQPQHF.